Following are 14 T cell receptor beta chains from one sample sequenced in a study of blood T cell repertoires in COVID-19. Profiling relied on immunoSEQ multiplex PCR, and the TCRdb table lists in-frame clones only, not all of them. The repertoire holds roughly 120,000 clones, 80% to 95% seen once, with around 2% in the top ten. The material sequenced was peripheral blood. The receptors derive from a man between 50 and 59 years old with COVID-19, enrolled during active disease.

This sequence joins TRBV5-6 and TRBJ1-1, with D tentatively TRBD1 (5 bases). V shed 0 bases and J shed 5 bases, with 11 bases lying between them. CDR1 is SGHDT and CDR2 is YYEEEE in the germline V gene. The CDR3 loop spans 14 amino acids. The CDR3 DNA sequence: TGTGCCAGCAGCTTGGGCCAGGGATATACTGAAGCTTTCTTT. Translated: CASSLGQGYTEAFF.

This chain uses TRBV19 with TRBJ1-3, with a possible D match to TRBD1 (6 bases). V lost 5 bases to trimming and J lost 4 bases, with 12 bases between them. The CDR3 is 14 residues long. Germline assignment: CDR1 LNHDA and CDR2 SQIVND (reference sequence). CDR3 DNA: TGTGCCAGTAGTGCAACAGGGATCGGAAACACCATATATTTT. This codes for CASSATGIGNTIYF.

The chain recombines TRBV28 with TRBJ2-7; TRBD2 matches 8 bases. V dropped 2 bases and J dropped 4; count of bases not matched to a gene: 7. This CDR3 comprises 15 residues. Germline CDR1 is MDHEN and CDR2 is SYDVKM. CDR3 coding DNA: TGTGCCAGCAGTTTACCTAGCGGGCAATCATACGAGCAGTACTTC. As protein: CASSLPSGQSYEQYF.

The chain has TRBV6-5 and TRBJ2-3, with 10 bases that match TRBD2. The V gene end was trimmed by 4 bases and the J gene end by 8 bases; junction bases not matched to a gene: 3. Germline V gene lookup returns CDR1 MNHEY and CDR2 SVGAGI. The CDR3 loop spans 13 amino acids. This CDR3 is CASSFRTSGTQYF. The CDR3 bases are TGTGCCAGCAGTTTCCGGACTAGCGGTACGCAGTATTTT.

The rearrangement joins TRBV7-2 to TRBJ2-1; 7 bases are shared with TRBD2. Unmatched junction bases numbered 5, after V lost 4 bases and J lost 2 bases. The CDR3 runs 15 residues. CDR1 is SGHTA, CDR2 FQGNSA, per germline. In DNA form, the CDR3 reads TGTGCCAGCAGCTCCACTAGCGATCCCTACAATGAGCAGTTCTTC. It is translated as CASSSTSDPYNEQFF.

CDR3 region: CAAKGLAGDPYF. In DNA form, the CDR3 reads TGTGCCGCCAAGGGACTAGCGGGAGACCCGTACTTC. The chain employs TRBV30 and TRBJ2-7; 14 nucleotides agree with TRBD2. Germline CDR1 GTSNPN, CDR2 SVGIG (reference sequence). Trimming at V came to 8 bases and at J to 12 bases, leaving 9 bases not matched to a gene. The CDR3 consists of 12 residues.

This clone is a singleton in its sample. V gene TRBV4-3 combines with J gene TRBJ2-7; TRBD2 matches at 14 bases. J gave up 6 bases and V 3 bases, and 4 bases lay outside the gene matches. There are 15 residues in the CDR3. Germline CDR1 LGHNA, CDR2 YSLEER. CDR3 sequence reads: CASSHGLAGGSEQYF. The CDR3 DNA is TGCGCCAGCAGCCACGGACTAGCGGGAGGAAGCGAGCAGTACTTC.

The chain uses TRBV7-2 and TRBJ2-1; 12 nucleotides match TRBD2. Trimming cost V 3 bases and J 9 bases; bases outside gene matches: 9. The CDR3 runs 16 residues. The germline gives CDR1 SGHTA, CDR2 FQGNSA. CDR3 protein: CASSLSSGLAGTEQFF. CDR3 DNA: TGTGCCAGCAGCTTGTCCTCGGGACTAGCGGGTACTGAGCAGTTCTTC.

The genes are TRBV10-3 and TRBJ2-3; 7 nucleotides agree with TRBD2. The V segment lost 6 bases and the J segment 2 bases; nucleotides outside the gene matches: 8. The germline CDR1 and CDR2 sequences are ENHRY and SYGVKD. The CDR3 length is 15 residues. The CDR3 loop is CAIRPPGTNTDTQYF. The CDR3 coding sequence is TGTGCCATCAGGCCCCCCGGGACTAACACAGATACGCAGTATTTT.

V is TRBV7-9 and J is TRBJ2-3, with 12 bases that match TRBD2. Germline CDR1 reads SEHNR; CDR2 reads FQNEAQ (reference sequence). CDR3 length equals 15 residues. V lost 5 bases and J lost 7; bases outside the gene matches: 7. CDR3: CASSPGLAGGNTQYF. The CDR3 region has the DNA TGTGCCAGCAGCCCAGGGCTAGCGGGAGGGAATACGCAGTATTTT.

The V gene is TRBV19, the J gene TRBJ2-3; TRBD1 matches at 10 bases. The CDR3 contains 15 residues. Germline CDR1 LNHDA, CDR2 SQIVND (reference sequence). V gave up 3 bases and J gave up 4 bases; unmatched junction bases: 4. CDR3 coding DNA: TGTGCCAGTAGTATGGGGGACAGGGGCCCAGATACGCAGTATTTT. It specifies CASSMGDRGPDTQYF.

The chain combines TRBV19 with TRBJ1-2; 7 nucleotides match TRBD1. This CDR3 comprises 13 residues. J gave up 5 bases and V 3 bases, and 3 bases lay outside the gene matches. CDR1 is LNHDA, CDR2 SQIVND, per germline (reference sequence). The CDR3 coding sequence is TGTGCCAGTAGTATCCAGGGGGAATATGGCTACACCTTC. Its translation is CASSIQGEYGYTF. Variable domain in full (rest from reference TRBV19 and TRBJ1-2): DGGITQSPKYLFRKEGQNVTLSCEQNLNHDAMYWYRQDPGQGLRLIYYSQIVNDFQKGDIAEGYSVSREKKESFPLTVTSAQKNPTAFYLCASSIQGEYGYTFGSGTRLTVV.

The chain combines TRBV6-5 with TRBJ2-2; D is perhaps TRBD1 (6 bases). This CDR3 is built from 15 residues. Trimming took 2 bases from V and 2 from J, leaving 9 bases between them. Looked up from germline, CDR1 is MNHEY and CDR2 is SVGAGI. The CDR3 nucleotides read TGTGCCAGCAGTTACGACAGGAGAAACACCGGGGAGCTGTTTTTT. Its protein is CASSYDRRNTGELFF.

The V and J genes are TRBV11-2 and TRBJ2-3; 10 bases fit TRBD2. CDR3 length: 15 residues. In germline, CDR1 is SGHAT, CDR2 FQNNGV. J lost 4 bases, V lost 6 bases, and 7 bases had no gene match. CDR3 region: CASRPSGSRADTQYF. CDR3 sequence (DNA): TGTGCCAGCAGGCCTAGCGGGAGTCGAGCAGATACGCAGTATTTT. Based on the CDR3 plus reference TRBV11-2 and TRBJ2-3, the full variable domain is EAGVAQSPRYKIIEKRQSVAFWCNPISGHATLYWYQQILGQGPKLLIQFQNNGVVDDSQLPKDRFSAERLKGVDSTLKIQPAKLEDSAVYLCASRPSGSRADTQYFGPGTRLTVL.